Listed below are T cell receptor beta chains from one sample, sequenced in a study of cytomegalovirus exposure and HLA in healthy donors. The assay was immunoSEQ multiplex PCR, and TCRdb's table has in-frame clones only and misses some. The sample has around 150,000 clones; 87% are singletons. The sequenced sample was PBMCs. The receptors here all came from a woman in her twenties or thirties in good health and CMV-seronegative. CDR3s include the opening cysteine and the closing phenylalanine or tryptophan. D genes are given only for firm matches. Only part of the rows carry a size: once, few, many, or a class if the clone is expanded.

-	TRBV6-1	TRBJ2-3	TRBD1	TGTGCCAGCAGGCGGACAGGGGTGGGCACAGATACGCAGTATTTT	CASRRTGVGTDTQYF
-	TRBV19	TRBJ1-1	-	TGTGCCAGTCGGAATACAGGGATCGGGACTGAAGCTTTCTTT	CASRNTGIGTEAFF
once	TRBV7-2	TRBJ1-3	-	TGTGCCAGCAGCTTAGCCGGGGGAGGTGGAAACACCATATATTTT	CASSLAGGGGNTIYF
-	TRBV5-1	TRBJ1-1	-	TGCGCCAGCAGCTTGGGGAGCACTGAAGCTTTCTTT	CASSLGSTEAFF
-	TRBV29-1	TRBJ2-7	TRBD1	TGCAGCGTTGGTGGGGGACAGGGCTCCTACGAGCAGTACTTC	CSVGGGQGSYEQYF
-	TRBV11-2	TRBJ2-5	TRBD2	TGTGCCAGCAGCTCTAGCGGGAGGGCCGGCGAGACCCAGTACTTC	CASSSSGRAGETQYF
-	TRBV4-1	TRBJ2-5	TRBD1	TGCGCCAGCAGCCAGGACAGGGGTTGGGAGACCCAGTACTTC	CASSQDRGWETQYF
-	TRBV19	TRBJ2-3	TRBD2	TGTGCCAGTAGTACCGGGACTAGCGGGAGGGTCACAGATACGCAGTATTTT	CASSTGTSGRVTDTQYF
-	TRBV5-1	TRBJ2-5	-	TGCGCCAGCAGCTTAGAGAGTAAGACCCAGTACTTC	CASSLESKTQYF
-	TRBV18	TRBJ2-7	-	TGTGCCAGCTCACCAGAGGGATACGAGCAGTACTTC	CASSPEGYEQYF
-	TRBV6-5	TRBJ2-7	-	TGTGCCAGCCGAGTTGGGGGCAGCTCCTACGAGCAGTACTTC	CASRVGGSSYEQYF
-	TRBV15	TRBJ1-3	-	TGTGCCACCAGCAGAGATCAGGGGTATGCCATATATTTT	CATSRDQGYAIYF
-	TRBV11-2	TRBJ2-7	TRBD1	TGTGCCAGCAGTCGGACAGGGGGTGAGCAGTACTTC	CASSRTGGEQYF
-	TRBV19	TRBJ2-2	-	TGTGCCAGTAGTAGGGGCCGGAACACCGGGGAGCTGTTTTTT	CASSRGRNTGELFF
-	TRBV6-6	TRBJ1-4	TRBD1	TGTGCCAGCAGTTACTCTGGGACAGGGTTGGAAAAACTGTTTTTT	CASSYSGTGLEKLFF
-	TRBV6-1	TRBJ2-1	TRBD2	TGTGCCAGCAGCGAAGGACTAGCGGGAGTCAATGAGCAGTTCTTC	CASSEGLAGVNEQFF
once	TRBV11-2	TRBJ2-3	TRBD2	TGTGCCAGCAGCCCTCGACTAGCGGGGGTCTTTACAGATACGCAGTATTTT	CASSPRLAGVFTDTQYF
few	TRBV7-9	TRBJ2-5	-	TGTGCCAGCAGCAAATCGGAGACCCAGTACTTC	CASSKSETQYF
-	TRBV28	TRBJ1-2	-	TGTGCCAGCAGTTTACTGGCAGGCTATGGCTACACCTTC	CASSLLAGYGYTF
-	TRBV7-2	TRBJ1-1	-	TGTGCCAGCAGCCTGGTGACAGGCGCTGAAGCTTTCTTT	CASSLVTGAEAFF
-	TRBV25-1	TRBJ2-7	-	TGTGCCAGCAGTGGGGGAGCCGAGCAGTACTTC	CASSGGAEQYF
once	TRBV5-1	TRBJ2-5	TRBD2	TGCGCCAGCAGCTTCTCTACCGGGACTAGCGGAGAGACCCAGTACTTC	CASSFSTGTSGETQYF
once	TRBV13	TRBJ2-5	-	TGTGCCAGCAGCCTCACGGGGGCCCAGTACTTC	CASSLTGAQYF
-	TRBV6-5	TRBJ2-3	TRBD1	TGTGCCAGCAGTACCAGGACAGGGCCAGATACGCAGTATTTT	CASSTRTGPDTQYF
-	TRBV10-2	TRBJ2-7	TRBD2	TGCGCCAGCAGTGACCCCTCGGGACTAGCGGGTTCCTACGAGCAGTACTTC	CASSDPSGLAGSYEQYF
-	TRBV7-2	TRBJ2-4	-	TGTGCCAGCAGCTCCTTAGCCCCACACAGGGCCAAAAACATTCAGTACTTC	CASSSLAPHRAKNIQYF
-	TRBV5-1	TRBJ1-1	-	TGCGCCAGCAGCTTGGGGGGAGGACCGAACACTGAAGCTTTCTTT	CASSLGGGPNTEAFF
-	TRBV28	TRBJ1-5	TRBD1	TGTGCCAGCAGTTTCCATCAGGGGGCTGGCAATCAGCCCCAGCATTTT	CASSFHQGAGNQPQHF
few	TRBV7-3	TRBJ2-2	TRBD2	TGTGCCAGCAGCAGAGAAGCGGGAGGGACCGGGGAGCTGTTTTTT	CASSREAGGTGELFF
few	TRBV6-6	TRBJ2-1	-	TGTGCCAGCAGTTACTGGGGGGGCCAGGATAGTGAGCAGTTCTTC	CASSYWGGQDSEQFF
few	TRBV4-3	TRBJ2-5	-	TGCGCCAGCAGCCAACAGATCCAAGAGACCCAGTACTTC	CASSQQIQETQYF
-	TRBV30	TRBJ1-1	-	TGTGCCTGGAGCACGGGACTTGGGGCTTTCTTT	CAWSTGLGAFF
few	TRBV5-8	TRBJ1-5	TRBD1	TGTGCCAGCAGTTATGACAGGGGCAATCAGCCCCAGCATTTT	CASSYDRGNQPQHF
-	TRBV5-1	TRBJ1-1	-	TGCGCCAGCAGCTTGGAACGGGGGGGGCCGGTCACTGAAGCTTTCTTT	CASSLERGGPVTEAFF
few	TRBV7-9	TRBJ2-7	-	TGTGCCAGCAGCTTGGGGGCCGGGATGGACGAGCAGTACTTC	CASSLGAGMDEQYF
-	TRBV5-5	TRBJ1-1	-	TGTGCCAGCAGCCAAAATCGGGGGGGCACTGAAGCTTTCTTT	CASSQNRGGTEAFF
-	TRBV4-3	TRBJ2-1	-	TGCGCCAGCCGAGGAATAGGGGGACATGAGCAGTTCTTC	CASRGIGGHEQFF
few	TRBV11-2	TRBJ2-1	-	TGTGCCAGCAGCTTAGATCTTCGTGAGCAGTTCTTC	CASSLDLREQFF
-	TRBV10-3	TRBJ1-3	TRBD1	TGTGCCATCAGTGAAGGGGGCGCGAGGGTCTCTGGAAACACCATATATTTT	CAISEGGARVSGNTIYF
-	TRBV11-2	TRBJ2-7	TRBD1	TGTGCCAGCAGCCCAGGGACAGGGCAGTCCTACGAGCAGTACTTC	CASSPGTGQSYEQYF
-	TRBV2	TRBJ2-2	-	TGTGCCAGCAGTGTTAAAGGGGCGATCGGGGAGCTGTTTTTT	CASSVKGAIGELFF
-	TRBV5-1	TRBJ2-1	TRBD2	TGCGCCAGCAGCCCATCTTGGGCTAGCGGCCCCTACAATGAGCAGTTCTTC	CASSPSWASGPYNEQFF
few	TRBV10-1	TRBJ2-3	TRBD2	TGCGCCAGCAGGAAGGGCGGGAGGACAGATACGCAGTATTTT	CASRKGGRTDTQYF
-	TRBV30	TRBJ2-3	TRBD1	TGTGCCTGGAGTGTCGGCCAGGGGGTTGGCACAGATACGCAGTATTTT	CAWSVGQGVGTDTQYF
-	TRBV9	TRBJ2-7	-	TGTGCCAGCAGCCCCCAGGGCCAGAGCTCCTACGAGCAGTACTTC	CASSPQGQSSYEQYF
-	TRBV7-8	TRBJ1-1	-	TGTGCCATCACAGCTTATATAGGGGCTGCTGACACTGAAGCTTTCTTT	CAITAYIGAADTEAFF
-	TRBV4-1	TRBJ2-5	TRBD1	TGCGCCAGCAGCCTAACGGGACAGAAACAAGAGACCCAGTACTTC	CASSLTGQKQETQYF
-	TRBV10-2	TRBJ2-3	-	TGCGCCAGCAGTGAGTCTGGGGGGATTAGCACAGATACGCAGTATTTT	CASSESGGISTDTQYF
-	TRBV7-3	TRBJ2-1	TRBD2	TGTGCCAGCAGCTTAAGACTAGCGGGAGGGCGCTACAATGAGCAGTTCTTC	CASSLRLAGGRYNEQFF
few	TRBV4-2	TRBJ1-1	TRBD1	TGTGCCAGCAGCCAACGGGACAGGGAAAACACTGAAGCTTTCTTT	CASSQRDRENTEAFF
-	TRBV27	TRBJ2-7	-	TGTGCCAGCAGTCCTACTCCCGCCGGGTACGAGCAGTACTTC	CASSPTPAGYEQYF
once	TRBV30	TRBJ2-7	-	TGTGCCTGGACGGGGGGCGGCCACGAGCAGTACTTC	CAWTGGGHEQYF
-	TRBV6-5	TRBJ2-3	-	TGTGCCAGCACCCGGGAAGGGACAGATACGCAGTATTTT	CASTREGTDTQYF
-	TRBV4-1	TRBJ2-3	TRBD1	TGCGCCAGCAGCCACCGGGACAGGGGAGAATATACGCAGTATTTT	CASSHRDRGEYTQYF
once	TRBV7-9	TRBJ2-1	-	TGTGCCAGCAGCATGGGTTTGGGCTCCCACAATGAGCAGTTCTTC	CASSMGLGSHNEQFF
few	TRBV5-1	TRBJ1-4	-	TGCGCCAGCAGCCCCGCGGGGGGGACTAATGAAAAACTGTTTTTT	CASSPAGGTNEKLFF
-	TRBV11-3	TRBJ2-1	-	TGTGCCAGCAGCCCTAGAATGGGGGGCTCCTACAATGAGCAGTTCTTC	CASSPRMGGSYNEQFF
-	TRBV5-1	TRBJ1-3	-	TGCGCCAGCAGCCAGCAGGGCCTGTCTTTGGGAAACACCATATATTTT	CASSQQGLSLGNTIYF
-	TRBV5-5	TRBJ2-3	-	TGTGCCAGCAGCTTAGCCATAACCGGACAGTTCACAGATACGCAGTATTTT	CASSLAITGQFTDTQYF